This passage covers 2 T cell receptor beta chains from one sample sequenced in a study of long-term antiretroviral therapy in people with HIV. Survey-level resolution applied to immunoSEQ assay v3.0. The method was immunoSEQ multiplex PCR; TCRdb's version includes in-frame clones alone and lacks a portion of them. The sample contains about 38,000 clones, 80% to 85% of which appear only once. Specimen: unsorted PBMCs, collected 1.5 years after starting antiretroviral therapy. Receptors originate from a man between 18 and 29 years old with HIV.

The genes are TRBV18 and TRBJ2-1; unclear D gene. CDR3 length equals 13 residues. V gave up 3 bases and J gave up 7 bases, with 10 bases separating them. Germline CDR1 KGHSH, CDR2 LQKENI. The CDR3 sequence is CASSPTLDNEQFF. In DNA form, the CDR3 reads TGTGCCAGCTCACCGACACTGGATAATGAGCAGTTCTTC.

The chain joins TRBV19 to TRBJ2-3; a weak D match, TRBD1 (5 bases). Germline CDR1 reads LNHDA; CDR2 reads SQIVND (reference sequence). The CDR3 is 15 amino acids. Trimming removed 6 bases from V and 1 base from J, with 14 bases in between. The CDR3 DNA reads TGTGCCAGTAGAGGACGAAGCAGGGGCACAGATACGCAGTATTTT. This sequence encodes CASRGRSRGTDTQYF.